Each of the 23 T cell receptor beta chains below was sequenced from the same sample in a study of blood T cell repertoires in COVID-19. Profiled with immunoSEQ multiplex PCR; TCRdb holds only in-frame clones, not every one. The table includes about 200,000 clones, roughly 85% detected once. Sequencing was carried out using peripheral blood. The receptor set was obtained from a man in his 60s with active or convalescent COVID-19.

This sequence joins TRBV19 and TRBJ1-1; 7 nucleotides match TRBD1. The CDR3 loop spans 14 amino acids. V lost 8 bases to trimming and J lost 11 bases; unmatched junction nucleotides: 17. The germline CDR1 and CDR2 sequences are LNHDA and SQIVND (reference sequence). The CDR3 DNA follows: TGTGCCAGTGAGTCAGGGGGAGTTCCCCAGGGGGCTTTCTTT. This translates into CASESGGVPQGAFF.

The chain joins TRBV11-2 to TRBJ2-7; perhaps TRBD1 as D (5 bases). V was shortened by 0 bases and J by 2 bases, with 17 bases between the two germline ends. CDR1 SGHAT and CDR2 FQNNGV come from the germline V gene. This CDR3 spans 17 amino acids. This chain's CDR3 is CASSLEVGVTVAYEQYF. CDR3 in DNA: TGTGCCAGCAGCTTAGAAGTAGGGGTGACGGTAGCCTACGAGCAGTACTTC.

The chain combines TRBV29-1 with TRBJ2-5; TRBD1 agrees at 7 bases. The CDR3 has 14 amino acids. The V gene's germline CDR1 is SQVTM and CDR2 ANQGSEA. V gave up 5 bases and J gave up 5 bases; unmatched junction bases: 11. Here the CDR3 DNA reads TGCAGCGTTACAGGGGCCCGGATGGGGGAGACCCAGTACTTC. Amino acids: CSVTGARMGETQYF.

The chain employs TRBV19 and TRBJ1-5; perhaps TRBD1 as D (5 bases). The V end was cut by 4 bases, the J end by 0 bases, with 10 bases between. There are 15 residues in the CDR3. CDR1 LNHDA and CDR2 SQIVND come from the germline V gene (reference sequence). This CDR3 is CASSRGRGSNQPQHF. The CDR3 bases are TGTGCCAGTAGTAGAGGGAGGGGTAGCAATCAGCCCCAGCATTTT.

The chain recombines TRBV30 with TRBJ1-4; 7 bases align to TRBD1. Germline V gene lookup returns CDR1 GTSNPN and CDR2 SVGIG (reference sequence). The CDR3 totals 12 residues. The trim removed 0 bases at V and 8 bases at J, leaving 0 bases unmatched. The CDR3 coding sequence is TGTGCCTGGAGTGTACAGGGGGAAAAACTGTTTTTT. Protein: CAWSVQGEKLFF.

Points on this clone: In the same sample, other DNA sequences code for this CDR3. The chain couples TRBV5-5 to TRBJ2-5; D not certain. V was cut by 2 bases and J by 3 bases, with 2 bases left in between. The CDR3 sequence is 11 residues long. CDR1 SGHKS and CDR2 YYEKEE come from the germline V gene (reference sequence). The DNA for the CDR3 is TGTGCCAGCAGCTTCAAAGAGACCCAGTACTTC. It specifies CASSFKETQYF.

The CDR3 nucleotides are TGCGCCAGCAGCACCGGGACAGGAGTAGAAAAACTGTTTTTT. Translated, it gives CASSTGTGVEKLFF. This chain links TRBV5-1 with TRBJ1-4, with 8 positions matching TRBD1. This CDR3 is built from 14 residues. CDR1 and CDR2 (germline): SGHRS, YFSETQ. The V gene end was trimmed by 4 bases and the J gene end by 8 bases; junction bases not matched to a gene: 7.

This chain uses TRBV5-1 with TRBJ1-6, with 9 bases identical to TRBD1. Germline V lookup: CDR1 SGHRS, CDR2 YFSETQ. The ends lost 4 bases at V and 9 bases at J; junction bases unmatched: 8. This CDR3 comprises 15 residues. The CDR3 here is CASSPGDRVSSPLHF. DNA of the CDR3: TGCGCCAGCAGCCCCGGGGACAGGGTGAGTTCACCCCTCCACTTT.

The J gene is TRBJ2-7, the V gene TRBV5-1; TRBD2 matches at 15 bases. V shed 2 bases and J 0 bases; nucleotides not matched to a gene: 9. This CDR3 spans 19 amino acids. CDR1 is SGHRS, CDR2 YFSETQ, per germline. This chain's CDR3 is CASSLMLRTSGGASYEQYF. DNA for the CDR3: TGCGCCAGCAGCTTAATGCTTAGGACTAGCGGGGGGGCCTCCTACGAGCAGTACTTC.

This chain uses TRBV29-1 with TRBJ1-2, with a possible D match to TRBD1 (6 bases). The CDR3 is 14 amino acids. Per germline, CDR1 SQVTM and CDR2 ANQGSEA. With 6 bases removed from V and 2 bases from J, the gap between germline ends came to 16 bases. This chain's CDR3 is CSVESHRANYGYTF. The CDR3, as DNA: TGCAGCGTGGAATCTCACAGGGCAAACTATGGCTACACCTTC.

The chain has TRBV9 and TRBJ2-1, with D possibly TRBD2 on 6 matching bases. Germline CDR1 is SGDLS and CDR2 is YYNGEE. V lost 2 bases and J lost 10, with 10 bases in between. The CDR3 spans 12 residues. The CDR3 DNA sequence: TGTGCCAGCAGCGTCCCCAGCGGGGAGCAGTTCTTC. It yields the protein CASSVPSGEQFF.

The chain recombines TRBV24-1 with TRBJ2-2; possibly TRBD2 for D (5 bases). Trimming shortened V by 4 bases and J by 4 bases, and 21 bases separated the two germline ends. CDR3 length equals 18 residues. Germline CDR1 and CDR2: KGHDR and SFDVKD. CDR3 DNA: TGTGCCACCAGTGACCGAAGGCTGGGGAGTACGGGCACCGGGGAGCTGTTTTTT. This encodes CATSDRRLGSTGTGELFF.

The chain has TRBV9 and TRBJ1-1; TRBD1 aligns across 7 bases. V gave up 3 bases and J gave up 2 bases; unmatched junction bases: 4. Per the germline V gene, CDR1 is SGDLS and CDR2 is YYNGEE. CDR3 length: 14 residues. The CDR3 DNA reads as TGTGCCAGCAGCGCCGGACAGGTCAACACTGAAGCTTTCTTT. This translates into CASSAGQVNTEAFF.

This chain links TRBV3-1 (or the pseudogene TRBV3-2) with TRBJ1-1; D ambiguous. Trimming stripped 5 bases from V and 5 bases from J, with 12 bases between. Germline V gives CDR1 LGHDT, CDR2 YNNKEL (reference sequence). The CDR3 spans 13 residues. The CDR3 DNA reads TGTGCCAGCAGCGTCCAGACTGGGACTGAAGCTTTCTTT. Its translation is CASSVQTGTEAFF.

This chain links TRBV6-5 with TRBJ1-2, with TRBD1 as a possible D gene (5 bases). This CDR3 has 15 residues. The germline V and J ends were trimmed by 2 bases and 7 bases, with 17 bases remaining between them. Germline V gene sequence: CDR1 MNHEY, CDR2 SVGAGI. As DNA, the CDR3 is TGTGCCAGCAGTTACCGGGACCTACGGGAGGGTGGCTACACCTTC. Translation gives CASSYRDLREGGYTF.

The J gene is TRBJ1-3, the V gene TRBV11-2; possibly TRBD1 for D (5 bases). This CDR3 spans 14 amino acids. Trimming pared 1 base from V and 5 bases from J, leaving 9 bases between. CDR1 and CDR2 from the germline V gene are SGHAT and FQNNGV. CDR3 DNA: TGTGCCAGCAGCTTAGTCCAGGGAAGAAACACCATATATTTT. It encodes CASSLVQGRNTIYF.

This clone appeared a few times. The chain has TRBV19 and TRBJ2-5; D is perhaps TRBD2 (6 bases). Trimming removed 5 bases from V and 1 base from J, with 17 bases in between. The CDR3 runs 16 residues. Germline lookup yields CDR1 LNHDA and CDR2 SQIVND (reference sequence). CDR3 coding DNA: TGTGCCAGTAGTCCTCACTCCCGGGGGACCCAAGAGACCCAGTACTTC. This sequence encodes CASSPHSRGTQETQYF. Full variable domain (missing parts from reference TRBV19 and TRBJ2-5): DGGITQSPKYLFRKEGQNVTLSCEQNLNHDAMYWYRQDPGQGLRLIYYSQIVNDFQKGDIAEGYSVSREKKESFPLTVTSAQKNPTAFYLCASSPHSRGTQETQYFGPGTRLLVL.

The chain has TRBV13 and TRBJ2-3; 9 bases match TRBD2. This CDR3 region has 16 residues. V shed 0 bases and J 3 bases; nucleotides not matched to a gene: 4. Germline V gene lookup returns CDR1 PRHDT and CDR2 FYEKMQ (reference sequence). This CDR3 is CASSLGLAGTTDTQYF. As DNA, the CDR3 is TGTGCCAGCAGCTTAGGGCTAGCGGGGACTACAGATACGCAGTATTTT.

The chain has TRBV19 and TRBJ1-2; TRBD1 matches 8 bases. The V gene end was trimmed by 4 bases and the J gene end by 2 bases; junction bases not matched to a gene: 15. The germline V gene encodes CDR1 LNHDA and CDR2 SQIVND (reference sequence). The CDR3 runs to 18 residues. The CDR3 DNA is TGTGCCAGTAGTAACTTATGGGGGCAGGGGGCTTGGAACTATGGCTACACCTTC. Translating gives CASSNLWGQGAWNYGYTF.

The chain recombines TRBV2 with TRBJ1-5, with a tentative D call TRBD1 (5 bases). The V gene's germline CDR1 is SNHLY and CDR2 FYNNEI. This CDR3 contains 14 residues. The V and J ends lost 8 bases and 4 bases respectively, with 15 bases between them. CDR3: CASSSTAANQPQHF. In nucleotides, the CDR3 is TGTGCCAGCTCGTCGACAGCCGCAAATCAGCCCCAGCATTTT.

This chain uses TRBV6-6 with TRBJ2-7, with D maybe TRBD1 (5 bases). The CDR3 is 15 amino acids. Germline V lookup: CDR1 MNHNY, CDR2 SVGAGI (reference sequence). The V gene lost 0 bases and the J gene lost 0 bases, with 9 bases spanning the gap. The CDR3 DNA reads TGTGCCAGCAGTTACTCGAAGGGGAACTCCTACGAGCAGTACTTC. Its translation: CASSYSKGNSYEQYF.

The chain is built from TRBV18 and TRBJ1-5, with 10 bases identical to TRBD1. The CDR3 consists of 16 residues. The V segment lost 4 bases and the J segment 7 bases; nucleotides outside the gene matches: 10. Germline V gene lookup returns CDR1 KGHSH and CDR2 LQKENI. The CDR3 is CASSLARQGAGQPQHF. The DNA of the CDR3 is TGTGCCAGCTCACTCGCCAGACAGGGGGCCGGGCAGCCCCAGCATTTT.

CDR3 sequence (DNA): TGTGCCAGCAGCTTGAAGGGGGTCGGTGGAGGAGGCGAAAAACTGTTTTTT. Translation gives CASSLKGVGGGGEKLFF. The V and J genes are TRBV5-4 and TRBJ1-4; D might be TRBD1 (6 bases). The CDR3 runs 17 residues. V was pared by 1 base and J by 8 bases, with 21 bases between. The germline CDR1 and CDR2 sequences are SGHNT and YYREEE (reference sequence).